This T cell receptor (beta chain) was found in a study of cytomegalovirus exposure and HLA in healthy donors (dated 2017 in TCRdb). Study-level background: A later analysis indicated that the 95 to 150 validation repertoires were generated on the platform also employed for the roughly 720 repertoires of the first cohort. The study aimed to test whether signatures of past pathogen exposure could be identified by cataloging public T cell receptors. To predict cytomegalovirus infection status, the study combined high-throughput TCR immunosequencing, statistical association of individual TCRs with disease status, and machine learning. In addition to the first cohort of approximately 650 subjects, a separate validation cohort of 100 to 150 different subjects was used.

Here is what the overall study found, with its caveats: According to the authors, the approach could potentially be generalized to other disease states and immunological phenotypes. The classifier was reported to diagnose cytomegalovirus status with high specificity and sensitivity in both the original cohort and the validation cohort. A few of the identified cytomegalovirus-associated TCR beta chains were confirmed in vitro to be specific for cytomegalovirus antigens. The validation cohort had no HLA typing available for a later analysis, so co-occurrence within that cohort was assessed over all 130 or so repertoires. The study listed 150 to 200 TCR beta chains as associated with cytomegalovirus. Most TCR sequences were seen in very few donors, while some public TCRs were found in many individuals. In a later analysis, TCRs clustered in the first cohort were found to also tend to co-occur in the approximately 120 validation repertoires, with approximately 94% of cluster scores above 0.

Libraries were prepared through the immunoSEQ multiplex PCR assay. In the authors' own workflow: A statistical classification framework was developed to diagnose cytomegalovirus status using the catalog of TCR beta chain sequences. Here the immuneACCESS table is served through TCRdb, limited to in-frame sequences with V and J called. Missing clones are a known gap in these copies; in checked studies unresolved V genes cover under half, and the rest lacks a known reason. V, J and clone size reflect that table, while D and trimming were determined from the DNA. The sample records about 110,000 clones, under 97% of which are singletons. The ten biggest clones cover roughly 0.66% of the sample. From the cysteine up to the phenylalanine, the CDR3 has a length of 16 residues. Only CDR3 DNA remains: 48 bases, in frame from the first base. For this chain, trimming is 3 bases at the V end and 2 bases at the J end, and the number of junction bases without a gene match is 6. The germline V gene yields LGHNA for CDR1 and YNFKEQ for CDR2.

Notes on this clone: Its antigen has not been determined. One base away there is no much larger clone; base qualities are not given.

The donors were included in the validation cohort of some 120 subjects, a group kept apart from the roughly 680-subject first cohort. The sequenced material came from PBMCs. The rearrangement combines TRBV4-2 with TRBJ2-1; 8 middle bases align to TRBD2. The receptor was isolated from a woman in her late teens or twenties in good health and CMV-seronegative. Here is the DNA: TGTGCCAGCAGCCATGACGGGGGGGTCCCCTACAATGAGCAGTTCTTC. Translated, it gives CASSHDGGVPYNEQFF.